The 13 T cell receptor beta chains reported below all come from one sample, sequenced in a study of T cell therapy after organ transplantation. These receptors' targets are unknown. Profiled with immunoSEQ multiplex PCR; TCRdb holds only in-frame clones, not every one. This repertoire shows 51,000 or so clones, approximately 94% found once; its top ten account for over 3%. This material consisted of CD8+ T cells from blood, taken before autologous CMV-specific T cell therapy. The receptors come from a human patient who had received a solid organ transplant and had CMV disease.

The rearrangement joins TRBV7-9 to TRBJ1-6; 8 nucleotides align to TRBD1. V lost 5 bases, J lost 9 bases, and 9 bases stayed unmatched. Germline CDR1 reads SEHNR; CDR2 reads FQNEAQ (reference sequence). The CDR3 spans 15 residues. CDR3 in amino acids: CASSSSTGVLSPLHF. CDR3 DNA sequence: TGTGCCAGCAGCAGTTCGACAGGGGTTCTTTCACCCCTCCACTTT.

CDR3 amino acids: CASSPGRSSSYEQYF. In DNA, the CDR3 is TGTGCCAGCAGTCCGGGACGGAGTAGCTCCTACGAGCAGTACTTC. V usage is TRBV27 and J usage is TRBJ2-7, with D perhaps assigned TRBD1 or TRBD2 (5 bases each). CDR3 size: 15 residues. V dropped 5 bases and J dropped 0 bases, with 14 bases sitting between them. Germline loops: CDR1 MNHEY, CDR2 SMNVEV (reference sequence).

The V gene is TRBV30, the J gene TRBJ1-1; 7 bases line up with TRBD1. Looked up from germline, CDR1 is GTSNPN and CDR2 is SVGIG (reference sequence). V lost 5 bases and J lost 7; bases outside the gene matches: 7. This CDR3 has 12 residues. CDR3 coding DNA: TGTGCCTGGGGAGGGACAGACGATGAAGCTTTCTTT. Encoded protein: CAWGGTDDEAFF.

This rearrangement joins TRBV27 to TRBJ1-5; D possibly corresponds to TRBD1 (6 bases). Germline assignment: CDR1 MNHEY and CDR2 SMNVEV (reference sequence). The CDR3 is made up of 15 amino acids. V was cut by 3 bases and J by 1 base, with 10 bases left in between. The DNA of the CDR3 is TGTGCCAGCAGTTTTGGCAGGGGCAGCAATCAGCCCCAGCATTTT. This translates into CASSFGRGSNQPQHF.

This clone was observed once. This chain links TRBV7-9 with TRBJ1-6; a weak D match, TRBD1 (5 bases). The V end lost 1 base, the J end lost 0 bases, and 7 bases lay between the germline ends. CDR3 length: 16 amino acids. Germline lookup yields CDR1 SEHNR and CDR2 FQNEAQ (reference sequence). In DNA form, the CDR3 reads TGTGCCAGCAGCTTAGGGGGGAGCTCCTATAATTCACCCCTCCACTTT. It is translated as CASSLGGSSYNSPLHF.

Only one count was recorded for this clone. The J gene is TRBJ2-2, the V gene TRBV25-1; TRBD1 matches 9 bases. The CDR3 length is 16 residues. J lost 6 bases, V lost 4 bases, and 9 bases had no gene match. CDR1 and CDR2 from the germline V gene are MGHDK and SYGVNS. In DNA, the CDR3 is TGTGCCAGCAGTGGGGGACAGGGTGAGGGGGCCGGGGAGCTGTTTTTT. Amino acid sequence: CASSGGQGEGAGELFF.

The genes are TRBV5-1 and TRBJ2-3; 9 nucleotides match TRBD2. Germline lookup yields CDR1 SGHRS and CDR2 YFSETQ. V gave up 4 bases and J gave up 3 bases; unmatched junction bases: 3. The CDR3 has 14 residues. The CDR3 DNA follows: TGCGCCAGCAGCCCCAGCGGGAGGACAGATACGCAGTATTTT. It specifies CASSPSGRTDTQYF.

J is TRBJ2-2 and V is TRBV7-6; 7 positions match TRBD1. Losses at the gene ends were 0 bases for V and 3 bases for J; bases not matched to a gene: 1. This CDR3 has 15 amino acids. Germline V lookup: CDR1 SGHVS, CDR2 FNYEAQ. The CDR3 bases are TGTGCCAGCAGCTTAGCGACAGGGTACACCGGGGAGCTGTTTTTT. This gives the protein CASSLATGYTGELFF.

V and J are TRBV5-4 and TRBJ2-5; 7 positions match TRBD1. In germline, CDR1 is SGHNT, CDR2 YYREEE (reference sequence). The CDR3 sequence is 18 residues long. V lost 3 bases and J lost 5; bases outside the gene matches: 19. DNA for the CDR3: TGTGCCAGCAGCTCGAGATTCTTTGAACAGGGGTTGTCGGAGACCCAGTACTTC. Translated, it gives CASSSRFFEQGLSETQYF.

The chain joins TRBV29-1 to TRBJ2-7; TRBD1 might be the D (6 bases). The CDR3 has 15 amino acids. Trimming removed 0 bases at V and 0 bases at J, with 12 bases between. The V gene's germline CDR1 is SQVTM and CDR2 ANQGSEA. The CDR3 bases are TGCAGCGTTGAAGAACCCCAGGACAGCTCCTACGAGCAGTACTTC. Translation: CSVEEPQDSSYEQYF.

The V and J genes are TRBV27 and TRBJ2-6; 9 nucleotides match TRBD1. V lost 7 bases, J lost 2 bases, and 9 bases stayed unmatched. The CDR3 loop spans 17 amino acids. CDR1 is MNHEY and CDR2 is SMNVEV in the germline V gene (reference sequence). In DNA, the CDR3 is TGTGCCAGCACCACAGGGGGCGGGTTCCCTGGGGCCAACGTCCTGACTTTC. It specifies CASTTGGGFPGANVLTF.

As DNA, the CDR3 is TGTGCCAGCAGTCCCCTAAGGGGACTAGGGGGCTACACCTTC. Its translation is CASSPLRGLGGYTF. This rearrangement joins TRBV6-5 to TRBJ1-2; TRBD1 is a possible D gene (5 bases). Germline-derived CDR1 and CDR2 are MNHEY and SVGAGI. The CDR3 covers 14 residues. Trimming cost V 5 bases and J 8 bases, with 18 bases left between them.

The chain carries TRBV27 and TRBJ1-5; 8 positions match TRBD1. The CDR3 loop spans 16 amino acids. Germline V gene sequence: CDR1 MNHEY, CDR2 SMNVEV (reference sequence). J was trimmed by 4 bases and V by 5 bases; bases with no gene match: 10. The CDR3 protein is CASSPSTGEWNQPQHF. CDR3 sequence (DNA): TGTGCCAGCAGTCCTTCGACAGGGGAGTGGAATCAGCCCCAGCATTTT.